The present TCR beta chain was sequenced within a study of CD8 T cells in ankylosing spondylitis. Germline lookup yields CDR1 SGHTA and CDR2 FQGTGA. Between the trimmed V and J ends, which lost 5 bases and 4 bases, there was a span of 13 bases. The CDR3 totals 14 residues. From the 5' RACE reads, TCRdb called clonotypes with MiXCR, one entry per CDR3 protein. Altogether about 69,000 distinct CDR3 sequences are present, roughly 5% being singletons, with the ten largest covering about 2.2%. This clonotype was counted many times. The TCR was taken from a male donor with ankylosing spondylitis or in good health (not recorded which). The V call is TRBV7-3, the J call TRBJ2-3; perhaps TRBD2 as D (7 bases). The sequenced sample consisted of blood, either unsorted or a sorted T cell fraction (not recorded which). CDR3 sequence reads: CASSKGGYADTQYF. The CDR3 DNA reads TGTGCCAGCAGCAAGGGGGGGTACGCAGATACGCAGTATTTT.